Listed below are T cell receptor beta chains from one sample, sequenced in a study of early T cells in non-severe SARS-CoV-2 infection. Using its own MiXCR run on the 5' RACE reads, TCRdb lists one record per CDR3 protein. The table lists nearly 45,000 distinct CDR3 sequences, about 11% of them singletons. The material sequenced was whole blood. Every receptor here comes from an adult who was a healthcare worker with PCR-confirmed SARS-CoV-2 infection or an uninfected control (not recorded which). The CDR3 runs from the conserved cysteine through the conserved F or W. D genes are given only for firm matches. Rows give clone size only sometimes, using once, few, many, or a class for an expanded clone.

D gene,J gene,V gene,clone size,CDR3 protein,CDR3 DNA
TRBD1,TRBJ1-5,TRBV6-2/TRBV6-3,many,CAHEGQGHQPQHF,TGTGCCCACGAAGGACAGGGGCATCAGCCCCAGCATTTT
TRBD2,TRBJ2-1,TRBV7-3,many,CASSLLGGSSYNEQFF,TGTGCCAGCAGCTTACTGGGAGGGAGCTCCTACAATGAGCAGTTCTTC
.,TRBJ2-5,TRBV7-8,many,CASSLTWGRETQYF,TGTGCCAGCAGCCTTACGTGGGGGCGGGAAACCCAGTACTTC
.,TRBJ1-5,TRBV30,.,CAWSPVSRSQPQHF,TGTGCCTGGAGTCCCGTCTCCCGTTCCCAGCCCCAGCATTTT
.,TRBJ2-3,TRBV3-1,.,CASSRTPRATDTQYF,TGTGCCAGCAGCCGCACCCCACGAGCCACAGATACGCAGTATTTT
TRBD2,TRBJ2-3,TRBV10-1,.,CASSAASGATTPDTQYF,TGCGCCAGCAGTGCGGCTAGCGGGGCTACGACGCCAGATACGCAGTATTTT
TRBD1,TRBJ1-5,TRBV18,.,CASSLGTGGSVQPQHF,TGTGCCAGCTCACTTGGGACAGGGGGCTCCGTTCAGCCCCAGCATTTT
.,TRBJ1-5,TRBV6-2/TRBV6-3,many,CASRDYQGFADQPQHF,TGTGCCAGCAGAGATTACCAGGGGTTCGCGGATCAGCCCCAGCATTTT
.,TRBJ2-1,TRBV5-5,.,CASSESPDEQFF,TGTGCCAGCAGCGAGAGCCCGGATGAGCAGTTCTTC
.,TRBJ1-6,TRBV7-2,many,CASSFDWTNNSPLHF,TGTGCCAGCAGCTTTGACTGGACCAATAATTCACCCCTCCACTTT
.,TRBJ2-2,TRBV10-2,.,CASSASFGGELFF,TGCGCCAGCAGTGCTAGCTTCGGGGGGGAGCTGTTTTTT
TRBD1,TRBJ2-1,TRBV5-1,.,CASSHRDRGAHEQFF,TGCGCCAGCAGCCACCGGGACAGGGGCGCCCATGAGCAGTTCTTC
.,TRBJ1-2,TRBV30,few,CAWTGRVDYGYTF,TGTGCCTGGACTGGCAGGGTCGATTATGGCTACACCTTC
.,TRBJ1-5,TRBV6-5,many,CASSYGGHSNQPQHF,TGTGCCAGCAGTTACGGGGGTCATAGCAATCAGCCCCAGCATTTT
.,TRBJ1-1,TRBV6-2/TRBV6-3,many,CASSYSAAQNTEAFF,TGTGCCAGCAGTTACTCGGCAGCCCAGAACACTGAAGCTTTCTTT
.,TRBJ2-5,TRBV11-2,.,CASSLSRNEETQYF,TGTGCCAGCAGCTTATCCAGAAACGAAGAGACCCAGTACTTC
TRBD1,TRBJ1-2,TRBV27,.,CASSPRQGTRDGYTF,TGTGCCAGCAGTCCCAGACAGGGGACTAGAGATGGCTACACCTTC
.,TRBJ1-4,TRBV7-2,few,CASSLQGNEKLFF,TGTGCCAGCAGCTTACAGGGAAATGAAAAACTGTTTTTT
TRBD2,TRBJ2-3,TRBV6-5,few,CASSSPGGGTQYF,TGTGCCAGCAGTTCCCCCGGGGGGGGTACGCAGTATTTT
.,TRBJ2-7,TRBV7-3,many,CASGPGAPSYEQYF,TGTGCCAGCGGCCCAGGGGCGCCATCCTACGAGCAGTACTTC
TRBD1,TRBJ1-1,TRBV5-1,many,CASSSGQSTEAFF,TGCGCCAGCAGCTCGGGACAGTCCACTGAAGCTTTCTTT
TRBD1,TRBJ2-7,TRBV7-9,.,CASSPSGQGTSEQYF,TGTGCCAGCAGCCCATCGGGACAGGGGACAAGCGAGCAGTACTTC
.,TRBJ1-2,TRBV7-9,.,CASSSTANGYTF,TGTGCCAGCAGCTCGACTGCCAATGGCTACACCTTC
.,TRBJ1-5,TRBV6-5,.,CASSTGGSALTQHF,TGTGCCAGCAGCACTGGCGGGAGTGCCCTTACCCAGCATTTT
.,TRBJ2-2,TRBV4-2,few,CASSQESGTNTGDLFF,TGTGCCAGCAGCCAAGAGTCAGGGACGAACACCGGGGACCTGTTTTTT
.,TRBJ1-2,TRBV2,.,CASTGNGYGYTF,TGTGCCAGCACAGGGAACGGCTATGGCTACACCTTC
.,TRBJ1-1,TRBV6-2/TRBV6-3,medium-sized,CASSYNLWRTGLTEAFF,TGTGCCAGCAGTTACAATTTATGGAGGACCGGGCTCACTGAAGCTTTCTTT
TRBD2,TRBJ2-3,TRBV12-3/TRBV12-4,many,CASGGTSGGTDTQYF,TGTGCCAGCGGCGGGACTAGCGGGGGCACAGATACGCAGTATTTT
.,TRBJ1-1,TRBV5-1,many,CASSWGFRAAEAFF,TGCGCCAGCAGCTGGGGTTTTCGGGCGGCTGAAGCTTTCTTT
.,TRBJ2-1,TRBV29-1,few,CSVELWANNEQFF,TGCAGCGTTGAGCTATGGGCTAACAATGAGCAGTTCTTC
TRBD1,TRBJ2-5,TRBV18,.,CASSLGTGDAFRGETQYF,TGTGCCAGCTCACTTGGGACAGGGGACGCGTTTAGAGGAGAGACCCAGTACTTC
TRBD1,TRBJ1-2,TRBV29-1,few,CSVAGDRGRPRFYGYTF,TGCAGCGTTGCGGGGGACAGGGGGCGTCCGAGATTCTATGGCTACACCTTC
TRBD1,TRBJ2-3,TRBV29-1,many,CSAGPGQGADTQYF,TGCAGCGCGGGACCGGGACAGGGTGCAGATACGCAGTATTTT
.,TRBJ1-2,TRBV7-2,many,CASSLDQGMGYGYTF,TGTGCCAGCAGCTTAGATCAGGGGATGGGCTATGGCTACACCTTC
TRBD2,TRBJ2-7,TRBV10-2,.,CASNPLGRGSEQYF,TGCGCCAGCAACCCGTTGGGGAGGGGTTCCGAGCAGTACTTC
TRBD2,TRBJ2-7,TRBV7-2,few,CASTPGTSIRYEQYF,TGTGCCAGCACGCCTGGGACTAGTATAAGGTACGAGCAGTACTTC
.,TRBJ2-2,TRBV5-4,few,CASSLDSQTGELFF,TGTGCCAGCAGCTTAGATTCGCAGACCGGGGAGCTGTTTTTT
TRBD1,TRBJ1-5,TRBV5-1,many,CASSLGAGGRPQHF,TGCGCCAGCAGCTTGGGGGCAGGGGGCAGACCCCAGCATTTT
.,TRBJ1-1,TRBV2,few,CASKRGLNTEAFF,TGTGCCAGCAAAAGGGGTCTGAACACTGAAGCTTTCTTT
.,TRBJ1-1,TRBV3-1,many,CASSQDRDTEAFF,TGTGCCAGCAGCCAAGATAGAGACACTGAAGCTTTCTTT
.,TRBJ2-7,TRBV7-2,many,CASSFGQLYEQYF,TGTGCCAGCAGTTTTGGGCAACTCTACGAGCAGTACTTC
.,TRBJ2-5,TRBV3-2,.,CASSQDLGTSGGSPETQYF,TGTGCCAGCAGCCAAGATCTGGGGACTAGCGGGGGGTCTCCAGAGACCCAGTACTTC
.,TRBJ2-5,TRBV25-1,.,CASSYYYQETQYF,TGTGCCAGCAGTTACTACTACCAAGAGACCCAGTACTTC
TRBD2,TRBJ2-3,TRBV29-1,many,CSYEWTSGADTQYF,TGCAGCTATGAATGGACTAGCGGGGCTGATACGCAGTATTTT
.,TRBJ1-1,TRBV5-1,many,CASKQGNTEAFF,TGCGCCAGCAAACAGGGGAACACTGAAGCTTTCTTT
.,TRBJ2-1,TRBV9,many,CASRGGGNEQFF,TGTGCCAGCAGGGGAGGCGGCAATGAGCAGTTCTTC
.,TRBJ2-7,TRBV6-2/TRBV6-3,.,CASSYQVSYEQYF,TGTGCCAGCAGTTACCAGGTTTCCTACGAGCAGTACTTC
.,TRBJ2-3,TRBV7-2,many,CASSLGPDTQYF,TGCGCCAGCAGCTTGGGGCCAGATACGCAGTATTTT
.,TRBJ2-5,TRBV5-8,few,CASSFLTQRGQETQYF,TGTGCCAGCAGCTTTCTTACTCAACGGGGGCAAGAGACCCAGTACTTC
TRBD1,TRBJ1-5,TRBV2,many,CASTRQGGQPQHF,TGTGCCAGCACGCGACAGGGAGGTCAGCCCCAGCATTTT